The sequence of this T cell receptor beta chain was determined in a study of blood T cell repertoires in COVID-19 (TCRdb year 2020). About the study as a whole: Samples from collaborators originated in the United States, Italy and Spain and spanned both the acute and convalescent phases of COVID-19. The repertoires were released in a freely available public database meant as a resource for research on the immune response to SARS-CoV-2. Nearly every sample came with metadata listing a de-identified subject ID, COVID-19 status, age in years and sex. HLA class I and class II types, where available, came from metadata supplied by the sample provider rather than from assay-based typing. The prospective study material was composed of cDNA or gDNA derived from T cells, B-cell-depleted T cells, or PBMCs. Subjects who had been exposed to COVID-19, were actively infected with it, or had recovered from it provided the deeply sampled blood TCRbeta repertoires that made up the dataset. The samples were drawn from the first 160 participants of the ongoing ImmuneRACE study and from 950 to 1,500 subjects provided by 6 global collaborators. General findings and caveats noted by the study authors: How much clinical and demographic metadata was included differed by source and by participant, and the metadata was provided uncurated.

CDR1 and CDR2 are read off the germline V gene as SNHLY and FYNNEI. Trimming at the junction amounts to 5 bases on V and 2 bases on J, and the germline ends lie 7 bases apart. From its cysteine to its phenylalanine, the CDR3 spans 12 amino acids. Only the CDR3 portion is preserved as DNA: 36 bases, with reading frame beginning at the first base. Each collaborating institution followed its own protocols to collect whole blood in K2EDTA tubes. For TCRbeta analysis, collaborator samples were shipped as frozen whole blood, as isolated PBMCs, or as DNA extracted from either sample type. TCRbeta CDR3 regions were amplified from genomic DNA by means of the immunoSEQ Assay, a bias-controlled multiplex PCR. The authors processed their data as follows. The number of nucleated cells in each sample was estimated from the amplification of reference gene primers within the assay. To quantify the absolute abundance of each unique TCRbeta CDR3 rearrangement, sequence reads were collapsed and filtered. For each sample, productive Simpson clonality was calculated by taking the square root of Simpson's diversity index across productive rearrangements. This immuneACCESS table, as held by TCRdb, lists in-frame sequences with V and J called but not all clones. Of the missing ones, under half trace to an unresolved V gene in checked studies; the others have no known cause. Clone size and V and J calls were adopted from that table, with D and trimming inferred from the DNA. Within this sample are about 64,000 clones, with approximately 84% of them counted one time only. Approximately 3% of the sample belongs to the ten largest clones.

Points on this clone: It lacks a known antigen. Qualities for individual bases were not recorded, and no much larger clone is one base off.

The chain couples TRBV2 to TRBJ2-7, with a weak D call of TRBD1 (5 bases match). The sequence came from a middle-aged man with active COVID-19. The source material was peripheral blood. The encoded CDR3 is CASSYRTYEQYF. In nucleotide form, the sequence is TGTGCCAGCAGTTACAGGACCTACGAGCAGTACTTC.